This entry is about one TCR beta chain. What it binds is not known. These data originate in a study of graft-versus-host responses after intestinal transplantation. Study summary: Anti-thymocyte globulin induction was given to all recipients, followed by tacrolimus and steroids for roughly three years. Study observations and caveats: Some patients had graft-donor T cell macrochimerism. In their allografts, the ratios of graft-versus-host to host-versus-graft T cell clones were high. The recipient marrow held GvH clones, and some of them showed up first in ileum or blood.

V lost 4 bases and J lost 7; bases outside the gene matches: 5. This CDR3 has 16 amino acids. Germline assignment: CDR1 SGDLS and CDR2 YYNGEE. Libraries were prepared by immunoSEQ multiplex PCR; TCRdb keeps only in-frame clonotypes and omits some of them. The sample lists 85,000 to 100,000 clones, under 95% occurring once. Sequenced here: unstimulated CD4+ T cells sorted from spleen or lymph node cells, sampled before transplant. The clonotype comes from a human donor who was the organ donor for an intestinal transplant. The chain joins TRBV9 to TRBJ2-2; 15 bases line up with TRBD2. DNA of the CDR3: TGTGCCAGCAGCACCCGGGGACTAGCGGGAGGCGGGGAGCTGTTTTTT. Amino acid sequence: CASSTRGLAGGGELFF. The full variable domain, completed using reference TRBV9 and TRBJ2-2, is DSGVTQTPKHLITATGQRVTLRCSPRSGDLSVYWYQQSLDQGLQFLIQYYNGEERAKGNILERFSAQQFPDLHSELNLSSLELGDSALYFCASSTRGLAGGGELFFGEGSRLTVL.